The 24 T cell receptor beta chains reported below all come from one sample, sequenced in a study of chemoradiotherapy in HPV16-positive cancers. Profiled with immunoSEQ multiplex PCR; TCRdb holds only in-frame clones, not every one. The sample includes around 9,000 clones, roughly 71% of them seen just once. The input for sequencing was tumor tissue, taken from a patient who underwent chemoradiotherapy. All receptors derive from a human donor with HPV-associated anogenital cancer.

This sequence joins TRBV6-5 and TRBJ2-7, with D hard to call. Germline V gene sequence: CDR1 MNHEY, CDR2 SVGAGI. The CDR3 covers 14 residues. Trimming took 4 bases from V and 0 from J, leaving 10 bases between them. The CDR3 region has the DNA TGTGCCAGCAGTTCGTCGGTTCCCTCCTACGAGCAGTACTTC. This translates into CASSSSVPSYEQYF.

This chain links TRBV29-1 with TRBJ2-5; tentative D call: TRBD1 (6 bases). Between the trimmed V and J ends, which lost 2 bases and 4 bases, there was a span of 11 bases. Germline CDR1 reads SQVTM; CDR2 reads ANQGSEA. The CDR3 runs 13 residues. CDR3 sequence: CSVEIGGAETQYF. Written as DNA, the CDR3 is TGCAGCGTTGAAATAGGGGGTGCAGAGACCCAGTACTTC. Complete variable domain (other parts from reference TRBV29-1 and TRBJ2-5): SAVISQKPSRDICQRGTSLTIQCQVDSQVTMMFWYRQQPGQSLTLIATANQGSEATYESGFVIDKFPISRPNLTFSTLTVSNMSPEDSSIYLCSVEIGGAETQYFGPGTRLLVL.

This clone was seen only once. This chain connects TRBV13 to TRBJ2-1, with 12 bases identical to TRBD2. Per germline, CDR1 PRHDT and CDR2 FYEKMQ (reference sequence). This CDR3 has 15 amino acids. With V trimmed by 4 bases and J by 4 bases, 2 bases remained unmatched. In nucleotides, the CDR3 is TGTGCCAGCAGCTGGGGACTAGCGGGTTACAATGAGCAGTTCTTC. It encodes CASSWGLAGYNEQFF.

The genes are TRBV6-4 and TRBJ1-6, with no clear D. The CDR3 is 15 amino acids. In germline, CDR1 is MRHNA, CDR2 SNTAGT. The V and J ends lost 2 bases and 9 bases respectively, with 14 bases between them. CDR3 in DNA: TGTGCCAGCAGTGACAGCTTTGGGGATTCTTCACCCCTCCACTTT. Translated, it gives CASSDSFGDSSPLHF.

The chain employs TRBV30 and TRBJ1-2; 9 bases are shared with TRBD1. Trimming removed 3 bases from V and 5 bases from J; junction bases left unmatched: 13. The CDR3 consists of 16 residues. The germline V gene has CDR1 GTSNPN and CDR2 SVGIG (reference sequence). The CDR3 sequence: CAWSDRGKGLPYGYTF. DNA for the CDR3: TGTGCCTGGAGCGACAGGGGGAAAGGTCTGCCTTATGGCTACACCTTC.

This clone has more than one count but fewer than ten. The chain couples TRBV28 to TRBJ1-4, with TRBD1 as a possible D gene (5 bases). CDR1 MDHEN and CDR2 SYDVKM come from the germline V gene. Between the trimmed V and J ends, which lost 3 bases and 8 bases, there was a span of 13 bases. This CDR3 has 14 amino acids. CDR3 coding DNA: TGTGCCAGCAGTTTGGTGACAGTGGGGGAAAAACTGTTTTTT. This gives the protein CASSLVTVGEKLFF.

The chain uses TRBV6-1 and TRBJ2-7; 9 bases are a match to TRBD1. The J segment lost 3 bases and the V segment lost 2 bases, leaving 8 bases of the junction unmatched. The CDR3 contains 16 residues. CDR1 MNHNS and CDR2 SASEGT come from the germline V gene. CDR3 in DNA: TGTGCCAGCAGTGAATGGTTTGGGGACAGGGACTACGAGCAGTACTTC. This translates into CASSEWFGDRDYEQYF.

The chain combines TRBV7-9 with TRBJ1-5; D is possibly TRBD1 (5 bases). Between the trimmed V and J ends, which lost 4 bases and 2 bases, there was a span of 12 bases. Germline CDR1 and CDR2: SEHNR and FQNEAQ (reference sequence). The CDR3 has 15 residues. CDR3: CASSSGTARNQPQHF. The CDR3 region has the DNA TGTGCCAGCAGCTCGGGGACCGCCCGCAATCAGCCCCAGCATTTT. Supplemented by reference TRBV7-9 and TRBJ1-5, the full variable domain reads DTGVSQNPRHKITKRGQNVTFRCDPISEHNRLYWYRQTLGQGPEFLTYFQNEAQLEKSRLLSDRFSAERPKGSFSTLEIQRTEQGDSAMYLCASSSGTARNQPQHFGDGTRLSIL.

The chain joins TRBV11-3 to TRBJ1-2; 9 bases fit TRBD1. The junction had 9 bases not matched to a gene; V was cut back by 6 bases and J by 4 bases. The CDR3 loop spans 15 amino acids. Germline V gene data show CDR1 as SGHNT and CDR2 as YENEEA. Here the CDR3 reads CASSSTGGGGYGYTF. CDR3 DNA: TGTGCCAGCAGTTCCACAGGGGGCGGAGGCTATGGCTACACCTTC.

The V call is TRBV7-9, the J call TRBJ2-3; 9 bases map to TRBD2. V gave up 5 bases and J gave up 2 bases; unmatched junction bases: 5. CDR1 and CDR2 from the germline V gene are SEHNR and FQNEAQ (reference sequence). The CDR3 consists of 15 residues. The CDR3 loop is CASSISGGITDTQYF. The CDR3 DNA is TGTGCCAGCAGCATTAGCGGGGGCATCACAGATACGCAGTATTTT.

The rearrangement uses TRBV6-1 and TRBJ2-2; no clear D gene. Between the trimmed V and J ends, which lost 5 bases and 6 bases, there was a span of 7 bases. Germline values: CDR1 MNHNS, CDR2 SASEGT. The CDR3 has 12 amino acids. The CDR3 reads CASSWAPGELFF. CDR3 DNA sequence: TGTGCCAGCAGTTGGGCTCCCGGGGAGCTGTTTTTT.

The chain joins TRBV19 to TRBJ1-6; possibly TRBD1 for D (6 bases). Trimming removed 10 bases from V and 7 bases from J, with 17 bases in between. CDR3 length: 14 amino acids. Germline V gene lookup returns CDR1 LNHDA and CDR2 SQIVND (reference sequence). DNA of the CDR3: TGTGCCATCGGCTGGGGAGGGGGGAATTCACCCCTCCACTTT. Amino acid sequence: CAIGWGGGNSPLHF.

The V gene is TRBV7-2, the J gene TRBJ2-1; D may be TRBD2 (5 bases). The CDR3 is 14 residues long. Germline lookup yields CDR1 SGHTA and CDR2 FQGNSA. Trimming cost V 2 bases and J 7 bases, with 12 bases left between them. The CDR3 loop reads CASSLTERFNEQFF. CDR3 sequence (DNA): TGTGCCAGCAGCTTAACTGAGCGGTTTAATGAGCAGTTCTTC.

This clone came up a few times. The chain carries TRBV11-2 and TRBJ2-5, with TRBD1 identical over 8 bases. Trimming took 0 bases from V and 5 from J; bases not matched to a gene: 8. Per germline, CDR1 SGHAT and CDR2 FQNNGV. The CDR3 contains 16 residues. CDR3 sequence: CASSLDGTGSYETQYF. CDR3 DNA sequence: TGTGCCAGCAGCTTAGATGGGACAGGTTCATACGAGACCCAGTACTTC.

J is TRBJ2-4 and V is TRBV15, with D perhaps assigned TRBD1 or TRBD2 (5 bases each). V was pared by 8 bases and J by 4 bases, with 12 bases between. Germline V gene lookup returns CDR1 LNHNV and CDR2 YYDKDF (reference sequence). The CDR3 is 13 amino acids. CDR3 loop: CATGDVSKNIQYF. CDR3 coding DNA: TGTGCCACCGGGGACGTCAGTAAAAACATTCAGTACTTC.

The rearrangement links TRBV20-1 to TRBJ2-1, with D hard to call. This CDR3 has 11 residues. V lost 2 bases and J 5 bases, leaving 4 bases between the germline ends. Looked up from germline, CDR1 is DFQATT and CDR2 is SNEGSKA (reference sequence). CDR3 region: CSARLDNEQFF. The CDR3 DNA follows: TGCAGTGCTAGACTGGACAATGAGCAGTTCTTC.

The rearrangement joins TRBV7-2 to TRBJ2-1; 9 nucleotides align to TRBD2. Germline trimming cut 1 base from V and 6 bases from J; bases unmatched to any gene: 10. The length of the CDR3 is 17 residues. Germline CDR1 and CDR2: SGHTA and FQGNSA. CDR3 amino acids: CASSLVVWGGGANEQFF. CDR3 nucleotide sequence: TGTGCCAGCAGCTTAGTTGTTTGGGGCGGGGGGGCCAATGAGCAGTTCTTC.

The chain couples TRBV6-5 to TRBJ2-1; TRBD1 is a possible D gene (6 bases). The CDR3 runs to 15 residues. CDR1 is MNHEY and CDR2 is SVGAGI in the germline V gene. Trimming removed 2 bases from V and 5 bases from J, with 13 bases in between. CDR3 protein: CASSYRGTHNNEQFF. The CDR3 bases are TGTGCCAGCAGTTACCGTGGGACACACAACAATGAGCAGTTCTTC.

The V call is TRBV6-5, the J call TRBJ2-3; D not certain. The CDR3 runs 15 residues. In germline, CDR1 is MNHEY, CDR2 SVGAGI. V lost 2 bases and J lost 0, with 9 bases in between. The CDR3 reads CASSYRAHSTDTQYF. For the CDR3, the DNA is TGTGCCAGCAGTTACCGAGCACATAGCACAGATACGCAGTATTTT.

V and J are TRBV28 and TRBJ1-2; 7 bases map to TRBD1. V shed 7 bases and J 3 bases; nucleotides not matched to a gene: 8. Germline CDR1 is MDHEN and CDR2 is SYDVKM. The CDR3 has 14 residues. CDR3 DNA sequence: TGTGCCAGCACCTCCGGGACAGCCGACTATGGCTACACCTTC. Its protein product is CASTSGTADYGYTF.

This chain connects TRBV2 to TRBJ2-3, with D possibly being TRBD2 (5 bases). V shed 3 bases and J shed 1 base, with 11 bases lying between them. Germline V gene sequence: CDR1 SNHLY, CDR2 FYNNEI. The CDR3 runs 15 residues. CDR3 sequence reads: CASSEVFGGTDTQYF. The CDR3 DNA follows: TGTGCCAGCAGTGAGGTTTTCGGGGGCACAGATACGCAGTATTTT.

The V and J genes are TRBV18 and TRBJ1-2; tentatively, D is TRBD1 (6 bases). Trimming stripped 3 bases from V and 8 bases from J, with 13 bases between. Germline assignment: CDR1 KGHSH and CDR2 LQKENI. This CDR3 has 13 residues. CDR3 residues: CASSPVQGEGYTF. The CDR3 DNA follows: TGTGCCAGCTCACCCGTACAGGGCGAGGGCTACACCTTC. The complete variable domain, with remaining parts taken from reference TRBV18 and TRBJ1-2, reads NAGVMQNPRHLVRRRGQEARLRCSPMKGHSHVYWYRQLPEEGLKFMVYLQKENIIDESGMPKERFSAEFPKEGPSILRIQQVVRGDSAAYFCASSPVQGEGYTFGSGTRLTVV.

This chain connects TRBV9 to TRBJ2-3; D gene ambiguous. The germline V and J ends were trimmed by 1 base and 1 base, with 10 bases remaining between them. This CDR3 contains 15 residues. Germline lookup yields CDR1 SGDLS and CDR2 YYNGEE. CDR3 sequence: CASSVQDQRTDTQYF. CDR3 DNA: TGTGCCAGCAGCGTACAGGACCAACGCACAGATACGCAGTATTTT.

This clone rates as medium-sized. The J gene is TRBJ2-1, the V gene TRBV10-1, with D uncertain. Trimming stripped 8 bases from V and 0 bases from J, with 11 bases between. CDR3 length: 14 amino acids. The germline gives CDR1 WNHNN, CDR2 SYGVQD (reference sequence). CDR3 coding DNA: TGCGCCAGCTCTCCCAGGAGCTCCTACAATGAGCAGTTCTTC. Translated: CASSPRSSYNEQFF.